This T cell receptor beta chain derives from a study of identical twins. Template switching (which added a universal primer site) was used, and cDNA carried unique molecular identifiers. MiXCR was run by TCRdb on the 5' RACE reads, yielding one entry per CDR3 protein. The data contain 600,000 to 700,000 distinct CDR3 sequences, approximately 21% of them singletons. Study-level findings and limits: Invariant MAIT and iNKT cells are populations that could partly confound zero-insertion analyses.

V dropped 4 bases and J dropped 4 bases, with 13 bases sitting between them. The CDR3 loop spans 14 amino acids. The germline V gene has CDR1 SEHNR and CDR2 FQNEAQ (reference sequence). Comment on this clonotype: Its antigen is not known.

These data were likewise used in another study, on T cells expressing NK-cell markers. That study adds: Seven donors tested HCMV-seropositive and one tested seronegative among the eight sequenced.

The receptor comes from a woman younger than 30 in good health. The sample comprised PBMCs. The gene calls are TRBV7-9 and TRBJ1-1; D might be TRBD1 (6 bases). CDR3 DNA: TGTGCCAGCAGCTACAAGGGGGGTGGCACTGAAGCTTTCTTT. It codes for CASSYKGGGTEAFF.